This paragraph covers one T cell receptor (beta chain) sequence. This specimen comes from a study of T cell clonotyping in hematopoietic cell transplantation. Only in-frame clones appear in the TCRdb table, and some are missing; sequencing was by immunoSEQ multiplex PCR. This sample has 13,000 to 15,000 clones, with 94% found just once. Trimming cost V 6 bases and J 1 base, with 15 bases left between them. This CDR3 region has 15 residues. Germline V gives CDR1 MNHNY, CDR2 SVGAGI (reference sequence). The sequence derives from a male patient aged 55 to 70 who had an allogeneic stem cell transplant from an unrelated donor, so the T cells may come from the graft donor. Some clones in this sample may be carry-over from other donors' samples. This chain connects TRBV6-6 to TRBJ1-2; D not certain. Here the sequenced sample was PBMCs, taken 30 days after allogeneic stem cell transplant. The CDR3 loop is CASSPPGRFNYGYTF. The CDR3 DNA is TGTGCCAGCAGCCCTCCGGGGAGGTTTAACTATGGCTACACCTTC.